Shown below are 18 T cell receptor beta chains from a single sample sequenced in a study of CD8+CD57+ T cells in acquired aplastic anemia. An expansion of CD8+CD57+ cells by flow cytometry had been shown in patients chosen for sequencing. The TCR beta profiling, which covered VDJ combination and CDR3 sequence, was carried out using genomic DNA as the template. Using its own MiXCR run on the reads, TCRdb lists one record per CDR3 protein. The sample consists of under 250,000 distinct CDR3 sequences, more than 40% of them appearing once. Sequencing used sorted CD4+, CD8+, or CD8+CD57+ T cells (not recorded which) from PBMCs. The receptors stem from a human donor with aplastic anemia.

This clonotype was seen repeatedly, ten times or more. CDR3 nucleotide sequence: TGTGCCAGCAGCCTCCGGGACAGTCTCACCACCGGGGAGCTGTTTTTT. Its translation: CASSLRDSLTTGELFF. The chain combines TRBV14 with TRBJ2-2; TRBD1 aligns across 7 bases. The ends lost 4 bases at V and 4 bases at J; junction bases unmatched: 9. CDR3 length: 16 amino acids. Germline V gives CDR1 SGHDN, CDR2 FVKESK.

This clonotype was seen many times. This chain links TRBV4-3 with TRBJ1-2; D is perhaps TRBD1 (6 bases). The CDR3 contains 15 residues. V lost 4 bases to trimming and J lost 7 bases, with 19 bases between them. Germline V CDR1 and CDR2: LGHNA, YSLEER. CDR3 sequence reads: CASSLSIQGWGGYTF. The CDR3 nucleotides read TGCGCCAGCAGCCTCAGTATTCAGGGGTGGGGTGGCTACACCTTC.

In DNA form, the CDR3 reads TGTGCCAGCAGTTACTTCGGGACAGGGGATTACTACACCTTC. Translation: CASSYFGTGDYYTF. The chain combines TRBV6-5 with TRBJ1-2; TRBD1 matches 10 bases. The V segment lost 1 base and the J segment 10 bases; nucleotides outside the gene matches: 6. Germline V gene sequence: CDR1 MNHEY, CDR2 SVGAGI. The CDR3 is 14 residues long.

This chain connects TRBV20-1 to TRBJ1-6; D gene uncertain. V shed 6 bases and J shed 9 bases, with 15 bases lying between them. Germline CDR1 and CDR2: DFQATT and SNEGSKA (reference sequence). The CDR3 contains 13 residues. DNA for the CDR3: TGCAGTGCCTATGATGGCCTAGGTTCACCCCTCCACTTT. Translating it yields CSAYDGLGSPLHF.

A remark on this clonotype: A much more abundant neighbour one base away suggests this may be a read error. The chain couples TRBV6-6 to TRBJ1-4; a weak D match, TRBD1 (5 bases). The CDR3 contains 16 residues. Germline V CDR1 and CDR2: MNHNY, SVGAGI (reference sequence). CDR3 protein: CASSYTDSPTNEKPFF. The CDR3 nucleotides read TGTGCCAGCAGTTACACAGACAGCCCAACTAATGAAAAACCGTTTTTT.

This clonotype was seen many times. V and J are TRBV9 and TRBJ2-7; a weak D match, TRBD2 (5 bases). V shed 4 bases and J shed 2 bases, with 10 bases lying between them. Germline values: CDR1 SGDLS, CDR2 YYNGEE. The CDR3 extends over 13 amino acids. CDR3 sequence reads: CASSRSGTYEQYF. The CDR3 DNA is TGTGCCAGCAGCAGGAGCGGAACCTACGAGCAGTACTTC.

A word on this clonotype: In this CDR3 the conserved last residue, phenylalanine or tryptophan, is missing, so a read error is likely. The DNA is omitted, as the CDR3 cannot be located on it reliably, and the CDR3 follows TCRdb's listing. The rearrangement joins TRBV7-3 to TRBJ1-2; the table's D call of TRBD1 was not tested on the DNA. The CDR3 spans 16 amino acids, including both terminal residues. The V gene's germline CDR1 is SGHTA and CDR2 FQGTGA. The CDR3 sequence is CASSLNLSRGTMATQS.

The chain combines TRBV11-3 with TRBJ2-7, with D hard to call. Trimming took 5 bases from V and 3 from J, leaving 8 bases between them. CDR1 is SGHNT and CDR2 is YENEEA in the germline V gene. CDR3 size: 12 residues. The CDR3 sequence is CASSQTLYEQYF. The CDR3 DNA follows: TGTGCCAGCAGCCAGACCCTCTACGAGCAGTACTTC.

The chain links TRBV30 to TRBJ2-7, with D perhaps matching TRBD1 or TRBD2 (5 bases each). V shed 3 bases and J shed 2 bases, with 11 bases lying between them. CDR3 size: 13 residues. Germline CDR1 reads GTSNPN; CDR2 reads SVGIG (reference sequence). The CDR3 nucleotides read TGTGCCTGGAGCGGGGACGGACCCTACGAGCAGTACTTC. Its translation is CAWSGDGPYEQYF.

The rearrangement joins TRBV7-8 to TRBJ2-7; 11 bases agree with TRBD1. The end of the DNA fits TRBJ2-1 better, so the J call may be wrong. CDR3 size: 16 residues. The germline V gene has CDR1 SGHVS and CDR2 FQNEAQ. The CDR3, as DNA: TGTGCCAGCAGCAGGACAGGGGGCCCAATATCCAATGAGCAGTTCTTC. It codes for CASSRTGGPISNEQFF.

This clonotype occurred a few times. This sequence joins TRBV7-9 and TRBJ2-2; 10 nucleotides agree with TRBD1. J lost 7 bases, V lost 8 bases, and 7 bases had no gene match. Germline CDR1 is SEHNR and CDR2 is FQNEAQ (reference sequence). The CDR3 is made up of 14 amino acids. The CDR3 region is CASVGDRGIGELFF. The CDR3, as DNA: TGTGCCAGCGTAGGGGACAGGGGTATCGGGGAGCTGTTTTTT.

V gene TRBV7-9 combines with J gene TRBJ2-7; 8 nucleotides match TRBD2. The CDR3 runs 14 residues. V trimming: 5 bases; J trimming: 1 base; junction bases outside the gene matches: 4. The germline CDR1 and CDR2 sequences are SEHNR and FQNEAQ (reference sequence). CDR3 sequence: CASSRGGESYEQYF. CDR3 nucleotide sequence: TGTGCCAGCAGCCGGGGGGGAGAGTCCTACGAGCAGTACTTC.

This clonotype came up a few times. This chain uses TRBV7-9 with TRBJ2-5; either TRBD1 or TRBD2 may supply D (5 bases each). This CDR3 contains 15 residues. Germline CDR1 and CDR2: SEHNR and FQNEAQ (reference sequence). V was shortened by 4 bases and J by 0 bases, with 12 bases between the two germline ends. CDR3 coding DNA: TGTGCCAGCAGCTCCCGGGACGGATACCAAGAGACCCAGTACTTC. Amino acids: CASSSRDGYQETQYF.

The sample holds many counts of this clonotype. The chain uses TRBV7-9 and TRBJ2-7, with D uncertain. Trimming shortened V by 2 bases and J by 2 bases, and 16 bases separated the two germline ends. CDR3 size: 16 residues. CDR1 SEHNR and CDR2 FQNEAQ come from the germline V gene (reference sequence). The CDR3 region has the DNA TGTGCCAGCAGCTTAAGTAGTAGTCCCGCGGCCTACGAGCAGTACTTC. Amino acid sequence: CASSLSSSPAAYEQYF.

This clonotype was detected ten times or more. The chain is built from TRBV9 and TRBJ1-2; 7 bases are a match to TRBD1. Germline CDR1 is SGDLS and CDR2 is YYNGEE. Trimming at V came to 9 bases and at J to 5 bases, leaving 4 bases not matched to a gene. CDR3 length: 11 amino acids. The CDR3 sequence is CATTGRYGYTF. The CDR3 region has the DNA TGTGCCACGACAGGGCGGTATGGCTACACCTTC.

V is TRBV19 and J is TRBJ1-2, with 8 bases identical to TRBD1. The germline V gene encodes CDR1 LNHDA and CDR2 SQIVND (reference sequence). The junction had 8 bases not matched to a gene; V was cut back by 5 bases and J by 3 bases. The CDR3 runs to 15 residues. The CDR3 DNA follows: TGTGCCAGTAGTCGTCCGACAGGGGTCTACTATGGCTACACCTTC. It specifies CASSRPTGVYYGYTF.

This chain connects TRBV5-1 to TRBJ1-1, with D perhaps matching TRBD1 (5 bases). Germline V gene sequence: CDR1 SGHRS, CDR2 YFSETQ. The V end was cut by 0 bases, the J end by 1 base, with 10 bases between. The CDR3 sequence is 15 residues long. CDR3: CASSLAPGRNTEAFF. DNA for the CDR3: TGCGCCAGCAGCTTGGCCCCGGGACGGAACACTGAAGCTTTCTTT.

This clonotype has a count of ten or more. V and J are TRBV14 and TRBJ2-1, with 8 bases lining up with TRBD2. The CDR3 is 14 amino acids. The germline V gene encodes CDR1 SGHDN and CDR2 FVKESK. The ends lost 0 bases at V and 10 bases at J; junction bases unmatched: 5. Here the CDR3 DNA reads TGTGCCAGCAGCCAAGAGGGGACGGGGGGGGAGCAGTTCTTC. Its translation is CASSQEGTGGEQFF. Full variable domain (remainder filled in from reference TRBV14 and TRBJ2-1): EAGVTQFPSHSVIEKGQTVTLRCDPISGHDNLYWYRRVMGKEIKFLLHFVKESKQDESGMPNNRFLAERTGGTYSTLKVQPAELEDSGVYFCASSQEGTGGEQFFGPGTRLTVL.